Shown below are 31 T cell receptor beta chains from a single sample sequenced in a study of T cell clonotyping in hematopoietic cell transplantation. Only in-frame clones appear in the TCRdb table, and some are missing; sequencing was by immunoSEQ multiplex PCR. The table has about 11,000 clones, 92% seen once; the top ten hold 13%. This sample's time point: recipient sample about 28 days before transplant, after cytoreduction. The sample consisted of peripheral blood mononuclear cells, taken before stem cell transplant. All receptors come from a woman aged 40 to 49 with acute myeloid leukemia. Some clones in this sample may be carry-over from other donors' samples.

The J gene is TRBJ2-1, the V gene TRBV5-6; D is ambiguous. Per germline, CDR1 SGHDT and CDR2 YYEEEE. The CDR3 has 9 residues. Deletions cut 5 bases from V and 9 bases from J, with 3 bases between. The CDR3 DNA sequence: TGTGCCAGCAGTACTGAGCAGTTCTTC. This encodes CASSTEQFF.

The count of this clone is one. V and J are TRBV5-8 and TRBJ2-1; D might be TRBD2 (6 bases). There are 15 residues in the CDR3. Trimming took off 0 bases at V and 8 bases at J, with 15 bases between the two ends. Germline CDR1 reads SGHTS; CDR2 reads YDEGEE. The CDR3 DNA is TGTGCCAGCAGCTTGGGTAGCGGAGGGCTAGATGAGCAGTTCTTC. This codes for CASSLGSGGLDEQFF.

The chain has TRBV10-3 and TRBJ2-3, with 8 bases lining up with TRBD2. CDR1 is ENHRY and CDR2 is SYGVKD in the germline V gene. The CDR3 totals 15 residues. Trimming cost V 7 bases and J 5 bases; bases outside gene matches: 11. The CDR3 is CAIMTSGSKGDTQYF. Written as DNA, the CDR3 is TGTGCCATCATGACCAGCGGGAGCAAAGGAGATACGCAGTATTTT.

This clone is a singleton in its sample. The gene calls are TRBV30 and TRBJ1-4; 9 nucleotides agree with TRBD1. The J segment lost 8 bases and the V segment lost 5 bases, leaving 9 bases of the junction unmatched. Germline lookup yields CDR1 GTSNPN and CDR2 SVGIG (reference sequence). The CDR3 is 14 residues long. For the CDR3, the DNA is TGTGCCTGGGGCCCTGACAGGGGGAGAGAAAAACTGTTTTTT. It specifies CAWGPDRGREKLFF.

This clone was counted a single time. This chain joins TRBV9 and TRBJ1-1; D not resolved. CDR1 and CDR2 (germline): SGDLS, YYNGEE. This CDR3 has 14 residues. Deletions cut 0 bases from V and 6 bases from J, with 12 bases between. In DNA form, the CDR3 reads TGTGCCAGCAGCGTAGGCGTCGGGGATTCTGAAGCTTTCTTT. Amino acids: CASSVGVGDSEAFF.

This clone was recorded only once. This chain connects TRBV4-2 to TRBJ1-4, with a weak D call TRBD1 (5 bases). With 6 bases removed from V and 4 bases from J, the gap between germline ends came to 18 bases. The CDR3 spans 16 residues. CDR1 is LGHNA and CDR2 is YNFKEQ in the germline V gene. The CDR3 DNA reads TGTGCCAGCAGTATGGGGGGGATCTCGGTTAATGAAAAACTGTTTTTT. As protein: CASSMGGISVNEKLFF.

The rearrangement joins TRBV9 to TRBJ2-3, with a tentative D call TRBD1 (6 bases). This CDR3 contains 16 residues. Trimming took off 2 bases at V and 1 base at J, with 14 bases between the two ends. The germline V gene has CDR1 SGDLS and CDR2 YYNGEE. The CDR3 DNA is TGTGCCAGCAGCGTTCTACAGGGCTGGGGCACAGATACGCAGTATTTT. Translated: CASSVLQGWGTDTQYF.

The CDR3 sequence: CASSQRGSGANVLTF. CDR3 DNA: TGCGCCAGCAGCCAACGGGGCTCTGGGGCCAACGTCCTGACTTTC. The chain couples TRBV4-3 to TRBJ2-6; D perhaps matches TRBD2 (5 bases). Germline assignment: CDR1 LGHNA and CDR2 YSLEER. V lost 2 bases to trimming and J lost 0 bases, with 5 bases between them. The CDR3 loop spans 15 amino acids.

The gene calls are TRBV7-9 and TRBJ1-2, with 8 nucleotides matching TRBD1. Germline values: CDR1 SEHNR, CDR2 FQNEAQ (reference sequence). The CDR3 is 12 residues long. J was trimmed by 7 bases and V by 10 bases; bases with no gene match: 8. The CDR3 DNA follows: TGTGCCAATGGGGCGACAGGGGTTGGCTACACCTTC. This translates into CANGATGVGYTF.

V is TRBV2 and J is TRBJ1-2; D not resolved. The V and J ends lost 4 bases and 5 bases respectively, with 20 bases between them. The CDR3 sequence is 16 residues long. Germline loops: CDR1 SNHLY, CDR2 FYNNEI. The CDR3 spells CASSGTDAGPGYGYTF. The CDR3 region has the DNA TGTGCCAGCAGTGGGACGGACGCAGGCCCTGGGTATGGCTACACCTTC. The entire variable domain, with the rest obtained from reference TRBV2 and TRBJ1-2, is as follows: EPEVTQTPSHQVTQMGQEVILRCVPISNHLYFYWYRQILGQKVEFLVSFYNNEISEKSEIFDDQFSVERPDGSNFTLKIRSTKLEDSAMYFCASSGTDAGPGYGYTFGSGTRLTVV.

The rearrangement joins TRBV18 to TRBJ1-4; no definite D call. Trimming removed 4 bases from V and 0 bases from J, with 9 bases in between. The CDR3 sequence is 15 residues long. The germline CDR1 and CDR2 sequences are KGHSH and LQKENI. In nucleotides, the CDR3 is TGTGCCAGCTCACTTGGACCGGCAACTAATGAAAAACTGTTTTTT. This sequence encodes CASSLGPATNEKLFF.

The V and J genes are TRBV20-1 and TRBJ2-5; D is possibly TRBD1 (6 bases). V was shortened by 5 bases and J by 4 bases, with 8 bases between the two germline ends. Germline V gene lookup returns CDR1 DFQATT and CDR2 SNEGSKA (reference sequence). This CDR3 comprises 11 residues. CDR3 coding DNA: TGCAGTGCTGGACAGCTAGAGACCCAGTACTTC. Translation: CSAGQLETQYF.

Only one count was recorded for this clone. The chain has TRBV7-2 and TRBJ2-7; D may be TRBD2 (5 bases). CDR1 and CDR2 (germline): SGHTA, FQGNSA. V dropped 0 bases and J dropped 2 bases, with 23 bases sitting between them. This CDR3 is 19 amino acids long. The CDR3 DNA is TGTGCCAGCAGCTTAGCGGTCCCCCTTAGCGCGAGGTTCCCCTACGAGCAGTACTTC. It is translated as CASSLAVPLSARFPYEQYF.

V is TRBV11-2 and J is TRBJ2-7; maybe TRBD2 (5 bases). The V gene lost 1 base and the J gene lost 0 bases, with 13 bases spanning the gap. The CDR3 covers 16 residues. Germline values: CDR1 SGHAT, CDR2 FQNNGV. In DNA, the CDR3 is TGTGCCAGCAGCTTAGCCTTTAGCGCCACCTCCTACGAGCAGTACTTC. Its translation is CASSLAFSATSYEQYF.

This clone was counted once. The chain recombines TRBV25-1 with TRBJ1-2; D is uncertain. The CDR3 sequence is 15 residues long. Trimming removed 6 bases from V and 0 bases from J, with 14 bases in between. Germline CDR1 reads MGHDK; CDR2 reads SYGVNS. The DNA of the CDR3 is TGTGCCAGCAGCCCCGGGTCCGCAGCTAACTATGGCTACACCTTC. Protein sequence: CASSPGSAANYGYTF.

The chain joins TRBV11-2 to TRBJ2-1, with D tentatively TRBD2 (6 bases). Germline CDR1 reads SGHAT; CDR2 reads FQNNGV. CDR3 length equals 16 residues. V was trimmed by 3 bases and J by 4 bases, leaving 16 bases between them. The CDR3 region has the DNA TGTGCCAGCAGCTTTGACGGACTGGAGGGGTACAATGAGCAGTTCTTC. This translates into CASSFDGLEGYNEQFF.

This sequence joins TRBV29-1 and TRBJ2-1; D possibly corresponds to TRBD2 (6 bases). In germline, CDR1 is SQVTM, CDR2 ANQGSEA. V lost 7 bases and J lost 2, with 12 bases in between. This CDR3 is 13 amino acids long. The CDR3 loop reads CSGGLGAYNEQFF. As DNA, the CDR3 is TGCAGCGGGGGACTTGGGGCCTACAATGAGCAGTTCTTC.

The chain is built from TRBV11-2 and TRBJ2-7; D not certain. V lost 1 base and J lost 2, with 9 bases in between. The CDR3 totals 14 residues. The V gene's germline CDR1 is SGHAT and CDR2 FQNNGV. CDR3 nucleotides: TGTGCCAGCAGCTTAGGGGCGTTTACCTACGAGCAGTACTTC. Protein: CASSLGAFTYEQYF. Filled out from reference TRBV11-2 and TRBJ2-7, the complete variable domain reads EAGVAQSPRYKIIEKRQSVAFWCNPISGHATLYWYQQILGQGPKLLIQFQNNGVVDDSQLPKDRFSAERLKGVDSTLKIQPAKLEDSAVYLCASSLGAFTYEQYFGPGTRLTVT.

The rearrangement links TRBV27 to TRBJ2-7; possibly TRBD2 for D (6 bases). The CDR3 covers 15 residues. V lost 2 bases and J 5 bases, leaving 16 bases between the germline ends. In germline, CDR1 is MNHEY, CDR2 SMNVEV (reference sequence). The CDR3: CASSLGGDGGNEQYF. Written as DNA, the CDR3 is TGTGCCAGCAGTTTAGGAGGGGATGGAGGAAACGAGCAGTACTTC.

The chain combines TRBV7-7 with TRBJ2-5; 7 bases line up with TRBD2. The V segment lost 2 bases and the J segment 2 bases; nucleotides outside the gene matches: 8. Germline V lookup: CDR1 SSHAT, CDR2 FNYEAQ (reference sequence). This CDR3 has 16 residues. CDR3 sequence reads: CASSLQGGLTQETQYF. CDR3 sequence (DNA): TGTGCCAGCAGCTTACAGGGAGGGCTCACACAAGAGACCCAGTACTTC. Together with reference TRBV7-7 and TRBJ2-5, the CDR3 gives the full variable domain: GAGVSQSPRYKVTKRGQDVTLRCDPISSHATLYWYQQALGQGPEFLTYFNYEAQPDKSGLPSDRFSAERPEGSISTLTIQRTEQRDSAMYRCASSLQGGLTQETQYFGPGTRLLVL.

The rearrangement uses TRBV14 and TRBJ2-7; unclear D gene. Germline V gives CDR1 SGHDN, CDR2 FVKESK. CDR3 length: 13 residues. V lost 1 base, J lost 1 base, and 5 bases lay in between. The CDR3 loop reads CASSQGVSYEQYF. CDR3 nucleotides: TGTGCCAGCAGCCAAGGGGTTTCCTACGAGCAGTACTTC.

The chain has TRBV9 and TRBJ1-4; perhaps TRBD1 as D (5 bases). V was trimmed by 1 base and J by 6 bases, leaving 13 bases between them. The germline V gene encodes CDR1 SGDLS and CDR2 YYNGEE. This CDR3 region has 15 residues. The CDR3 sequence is CASSVFGGGDEKLFF. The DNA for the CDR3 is TGTGCCAGCAGCGTATTTGGGGGAGGGGATGAAAAACTGTTTTTT.

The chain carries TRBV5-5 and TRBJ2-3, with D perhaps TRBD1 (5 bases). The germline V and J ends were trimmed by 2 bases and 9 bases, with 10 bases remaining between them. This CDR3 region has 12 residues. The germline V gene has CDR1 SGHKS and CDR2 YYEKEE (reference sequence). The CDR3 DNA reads TGTGCCAGCAGCTTCCTGCAGGGAACGCAGTATTTT. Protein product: CASSFLQGTQYF.

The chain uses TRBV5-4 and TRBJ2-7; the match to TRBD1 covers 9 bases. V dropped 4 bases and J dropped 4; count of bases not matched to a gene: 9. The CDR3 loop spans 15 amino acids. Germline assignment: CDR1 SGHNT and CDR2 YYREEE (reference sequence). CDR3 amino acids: CASSATGTGKYEQYF. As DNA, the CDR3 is TGTGCCAGCAGCGCCACCGGGACAGGGAAGTACGAGCAGTACTTC.

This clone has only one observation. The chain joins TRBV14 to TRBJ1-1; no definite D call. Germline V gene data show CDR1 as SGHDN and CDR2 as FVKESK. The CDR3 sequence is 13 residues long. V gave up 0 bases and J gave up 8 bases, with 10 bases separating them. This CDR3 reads CASSQENIPEAFF. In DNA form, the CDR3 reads TGTGCCAGCAGCCAAGAAAATATCCCCGAAGCTTTCTTT.

CDR3 nucleotide sequence: TGTGCCAGCAGCCTCACAGGGAGCGGCAATCAGCCCCAGCATTTT. This gives the protein CASSLTGSGNQPQHF. The rearrangement uses TRBV5-6 and TRBJ1-5; possibly TRBD1 for D (6 bases). From germline, CDR1 is SGHDT and CDR2 YYEEEE. Trimming took off 4 bases at V and 2 bases at J, with 13 bases between the two ends. This CDR3 spans 15 amino acids.

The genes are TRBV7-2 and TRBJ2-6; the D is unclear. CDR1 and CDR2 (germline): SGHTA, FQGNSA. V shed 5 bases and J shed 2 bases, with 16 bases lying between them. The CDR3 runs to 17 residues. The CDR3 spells CASSIRTATAGANVLTF. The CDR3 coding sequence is TGTGCCAGCAGCATCCGGACGGCTACGGCTGGGGCCAACGTCCTGACTTTC.

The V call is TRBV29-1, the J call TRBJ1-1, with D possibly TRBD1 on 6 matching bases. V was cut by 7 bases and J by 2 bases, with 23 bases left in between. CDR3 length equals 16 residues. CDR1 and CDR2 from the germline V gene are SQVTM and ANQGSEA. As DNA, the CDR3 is TGCAGCGCCTTAAAACGACCGGGGACAACAAACACTGAAGCTTTCTTT. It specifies CSALKRPGTTNTEAFF.

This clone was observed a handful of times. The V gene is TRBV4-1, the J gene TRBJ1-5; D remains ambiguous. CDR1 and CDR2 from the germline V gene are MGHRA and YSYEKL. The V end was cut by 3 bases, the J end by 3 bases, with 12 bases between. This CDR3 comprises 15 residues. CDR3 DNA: TGCGCCAGCAGCCAGTCCACAGCACACAATCAGCCCCAGCATTTT. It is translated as CASSQSTAHNQPQHF.

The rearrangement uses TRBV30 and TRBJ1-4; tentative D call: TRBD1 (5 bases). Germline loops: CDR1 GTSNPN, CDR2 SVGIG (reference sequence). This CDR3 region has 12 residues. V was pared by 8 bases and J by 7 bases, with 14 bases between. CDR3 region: CAGPLTGEKLFF. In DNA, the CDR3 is TGTGCCGGGCCCCTTACAGGTGAAAAACTGTTTTTT.

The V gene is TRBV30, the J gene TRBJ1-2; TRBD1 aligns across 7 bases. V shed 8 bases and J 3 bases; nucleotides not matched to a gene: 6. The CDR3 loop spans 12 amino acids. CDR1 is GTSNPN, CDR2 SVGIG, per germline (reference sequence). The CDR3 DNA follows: TGTGCCCTAGGGGGCGCGGACTATGGCTACACCTTC. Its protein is CALGGADYGYTF. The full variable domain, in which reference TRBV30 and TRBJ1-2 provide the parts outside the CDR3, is SQTIHQWPATLVQPVGSPLSLECTVEGTSNPNLYWYRQAAGRGLQLLFYSVGIGQISSEVPQNLSASRPQDRQFILSSKKLLLSDSGFYLCALGGADYGYTFGSGTRLTVV.